The T cell receptor (beta chain) described here comes from a study of T cells after yellow fever vaccination. In the study overall: Preparation of fractions with low cell numbers was performed using SMART-Seq v4 Ultra Low Input.

5'RACE template switching generated TCR cDNA, adding a universal primer site and UMIs. TCRdb called the 5' RACE reads again in MiXCR, with one record for every CDR3 protein. Of 300,000 to 400,000 distinct CDR3 sequences in the sample, roughly 4% were seen once. This clonotype has at least ten counts. Its target is unknown. The study's findings and limits: Any FACS-sorted repertoire could hold abundant clonotypes that contaminate it from the bulk population. The booster saw the reappearance of most primary-vaccination clones (approximately 97% CD4, about 85% CD8).

The CDR3 loop spans 13 amino acids. The germline V and J ends were trimmed by 0 bases and 5 bases, with 6 bases remaining between them. Looked up from germline, CDR1 is KGHSH and CDR2 is LQKENI. This material consisted of PBMCs, taken 5 days after the yellow fever booster vaccination. J is TRBJ2-3 and V is TRBV18, with unresolved D. The origin of this receptor is a man aged 18-30 years who received the YFV17D yellow fever vaccine. Here the CDR3 reads CASSPPDEDTQYF. The CDR3 nucleotides read TGTGCCAGCTCACCACCGGACGAAGATACGCAGTATTTT.